This is a list of T cell receptor beta chains from one sample in a study of T-cell memory formation after mild COVID-19. TCRdb processed the 5' RACE reads anew with MiXCR; each CDR3 protein has one entry. The top ten clones hold 12% of a sample with around 370,000 distinct CDR3 sequences, around 21% of them seen once. The sample was PBMCs or a T cell subset sorted from them (not recorded which). These receptors all stem from an adult woman who had mild COVID-19 (a few samples of this study predate the infection). Cell type and time point are not known. Both conserved end residues are part of each CDR3. Clone size appears in some rows only: once, few, many, or a class for an expanded clone.

clone_size	v_call	cdr3_aa
NA	TRBV7-2	CASSLGGVLEETQYF
NA	TRBV4-3	CASSQILSTGERYTF
NA	TRBV6-2/TRBV6-3	CASSYSSQRRGNSPLHF
few	TRBV7-8	CASSRPWDRGAEQYF
NA	TRBV18	CASSPAGPQRYGYTF
few	TRBV12-3/TRBV12-4	CASNLLHRPTGAFF
few	TRBV3-1	CASSQGPAGQTQYF
few	TRBV2	CASSESGRVTGELFF
NA	TRBV5-1	CASSTQPPGQGTGELFF
NA	TRBV12-3/TRBV12-4	CASSPPDRGKNIQYF
few	TRBV18	CASSPRPLGQFKSSYNSPLHF
NA	TRBV27	CASSLRGDYEQYF
few	TRBV7-3	CASSLDGYQETQYF
few	TRBV6-5	CASSYSTGNTEAFF
few	TRBV12-3/TRBV12-4	CASSLAVGGTEAFF
NA	TRBV12-3/TRBV12-4	CASSRHGTVNTEAFF
few	TRBV9	CASSVDWGRMGTQYF
NA	TRBV20-1	CSAGSGTGASMINNEQFF
NA	TRBV12-3/TRBV12-4	CASSLAQKAFF
few	TRBV9	CASSVIVPSSYNEQFF
few	TRBV30	CAWSLGFNEQFF
NA	TRBV12-3/TRBV12-4	CASSETENSPLHF
few	TRBV3-1	CASSQGTSGRLGTGELFF
NA	TRBV4-1	CASSQALGQGAANYGYTF
NA	TRBV20-1	CSPTVNRGNSPLHF
NA	TRBV7-2	CASSFAVPYEQYF